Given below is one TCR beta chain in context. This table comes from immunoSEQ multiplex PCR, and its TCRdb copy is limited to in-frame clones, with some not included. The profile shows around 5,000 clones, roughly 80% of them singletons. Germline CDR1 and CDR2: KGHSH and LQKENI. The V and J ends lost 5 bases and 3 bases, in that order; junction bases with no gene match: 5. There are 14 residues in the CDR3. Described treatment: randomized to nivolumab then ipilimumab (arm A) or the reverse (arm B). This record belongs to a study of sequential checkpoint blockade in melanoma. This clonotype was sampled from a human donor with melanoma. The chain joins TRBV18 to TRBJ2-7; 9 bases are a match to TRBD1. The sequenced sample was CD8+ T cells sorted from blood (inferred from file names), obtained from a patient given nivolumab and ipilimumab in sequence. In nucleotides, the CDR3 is TGTGCCAGCTCAACCTCGGACAGGGGCTACGAGCAGTACTTC. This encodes CASSTSDRGYEQYF.